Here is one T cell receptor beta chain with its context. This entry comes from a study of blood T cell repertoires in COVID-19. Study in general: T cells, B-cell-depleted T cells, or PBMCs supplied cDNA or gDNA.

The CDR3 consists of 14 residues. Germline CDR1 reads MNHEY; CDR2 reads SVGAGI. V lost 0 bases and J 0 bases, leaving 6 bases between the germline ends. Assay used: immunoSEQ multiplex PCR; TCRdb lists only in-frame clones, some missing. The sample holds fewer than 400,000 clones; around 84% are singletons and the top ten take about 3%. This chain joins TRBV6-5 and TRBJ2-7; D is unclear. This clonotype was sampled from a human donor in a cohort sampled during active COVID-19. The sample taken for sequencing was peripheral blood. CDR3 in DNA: TGTGCCAGCAGTTACTCTTACGGCTCCTACGAGCAGTACTTC. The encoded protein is CASSYSYGSYEQYF.